This T cell receptor (beta chain) was documented in a study of CD8 T cells in Susac syndrome. Random hexamers served to reverse transcribe about 0.45 to 1 ug RNA. An immunoSEQ multiplex PCR amplified TCR beta CDR3 over 54 Vbeta and 13 Jbeta. TCRdb reprocessed the immunoSEQ multiplex PCR reads with MiXCR, giving one entry per CDR3 protein. Counted here are approximately 150,000 distinct CDR3 sequences, just over 90% occurring once; the ten biggest clones make up around 0.087%. Trimming cost V 5 bases and J 3 bases; bases outside gene matches: 3. The V gene's germline CDR1 is SGHTA and CDR2 FQGNSA. The CDR3 consists of 15 residues. This clonotype was detected a few times.

This sequence was found in a human donor in good health. This sequence joins TRBV7-2 and TRBJ2-1, with TRBD1 matching over 11 bases. Sequencing was carried out using CD4+ T cells from PBMCs. This CDR3 reads CASSPGTGGYNEQFF. DNA for the CDR3: TGTGCCAGCAGCCCTGGGACAGGGGGCTACAATGAGCAGTTCTTC.